Following are 22 T cell receptor beta chains from one sample sequenced in a study of blood T cell repertoires in COVID-19. Repertoires were generated with immunoSEQ multiplex PCR, while TCRdb's copy carries only in-frame clones and drops some. Of about 130,000 clones in the sample, around 76% were seen once. The specimen was peripheral blood. The source of these receptors is a man older than 75 with COVID-19, enrolled during active disease.

The rearrangement uses TRBV19 and TRBJ1-4; D ambiguous. This CDR3 has 16 residues. With 2 bases removed from V and 4 bases from J, the gap between germline ends came to 14 bases. Germline V lookup: CDR1 LNHDA, CDR2 SQIVND (reference sequence). The CDR3 spells CASSILKAAVNEKLFF. CDR3 bases: TGTGCCAGTAGTATACTTAAGGCAGCGGTTAATGAAAAACTGTTTTTT.

This rearrangement joins TRBV6-5 to TRBJ2-1; 15 nucleotides line up with TRBD2. CDR3 length: 14 residues. The germline V gene has CDR1 MNHEY and CDR2 SVGAGI. With 7 bases clipped from V and 10 bases from J, the junction kept 5 bases outside the gene matches. The CDR3 DNA is TGTGCCAGCACGTGGACTAGCGGGAGGGGAGAGCAGTTCTTC. This gives the protein CASTWTSGRGEQFF.

J is TRBJ2-6 and V is TRBV19; a possible D gene is TRBD1 (5 bases). V shed 5 bases and J shed 0 bases, with 8 bases lying between them. The CDR3 contains 15 residues. Germline lookup yields CDR1 LNHDA and CDR2 SQIVND (reference sequence). CDR3 DNA: TGTGCCAGTAGTCCCGACAGCTCTGGGGCCAACGTCCTGACTTTC. Encoded protein: CASSPDSSGANVLTF.

This rearrangement joins TRBV10-2 to TRBJ2-1, with 7 positions matching TRBD2. J lost 0 bases, V lost 8 bases, and 7 bases had no gene match. Germline assignment: CDR1 WSHSY and CDR2 SAAADI. This CDR3 comprises 15 residues. The DNA for the CDR3 is TGCGCCAGCGGTAAAGCGGGACCCTCCTACAATGAGCAGTTCTTC. Its protein is CASGKAGPSYNEQFF.

A few counts support this clone. This chain connects TRBV19 to TRBJ1-5, with 9 bases that match TRBD1. The germline V gene has CDR1 LNHDA and CDR2 SQIVND (reference sequence). V dropped 9 bases and J dropped 2; count of bases not matched to a gene: 11. The CDR3 loop spans 16 amino acids. In nucleotides, the CDR3 is TGTGCCAGCACCTCCGGGACAGGGACGCGCAATCAGCCCCAGCATTTT. It yields the protein CASTSGTGTRNQPQHF.

The CDR3 protein is CASSYRTSGLQETQYF. The CDR3 DNA follows: TGTGCCAGCAGTTACAGGACTAGCGGTCTGCAAGAGACCCAGTACTTC. The V and J genes are TRBV6-5 and TRBJ2-5; 10 bases align to TRBD2. This CDR3 comprises 16 residues. The V segment lost 2 bases and the J segment 2 bases; nucleotides outside the gene matches: 5. Per germline, CDR1 MNHEY and CDR2 SVGAGI.

The chain has TRBV5-1 and TRBJ2-7; maybe TRBD2 (6 bases). Trimming took 1 base from V and 4 from J, leaving 15 bases between them. Germline loops: CDR1 SGHRS, CDR2 YFSETQ. The CDR3 is 15 residues long. CDR3 coding DNA: TGCGCCAGCAGCTTGTACTCCCCCGGGGGATACGAGCAGTACTTC. Amino acids: CASSLYSPGGYEQYF. Full variable domain (outside the CDR3, taken from reference TRBV5-1 and TRBJ2-7): KAGVTQTPRYLIKTRGQQVTLSCSPISGHRSVSWYQQTPGQGLQFLFEYFSETQRNKGNFPGRFSGRQFSNSRSEMNVSTLELGDSALYLCASSLYSPGGYEQYFGPGTRLTVT.

The chain has TRBV18 and TRBJ2-1; D remains ambiguous. V was pared by 2 bases and J by 9 bases, with 11 bases between. The CDR3 is made up of 13 amino acids. The V gene's germline CDR1 is KGHSH and CDR2 LQKENI. The CDR3 is CASSPSSPSEQFF. In DNA form, the CDR3 reads TGTGCCAGCTCACCATCGTCGCCCAGTGAGCAGTTCTTC. The variable domain in full, completed from reference TRBV18 and TRBJ2-1, reads NAGVMQNPRHLVRRRGQEARLRCSPMKGHSHVYWYRQLPEEGLKFMVYLQKENIIDESGMPKERFSAEFPKEGPSILRIQQVVRGDSAAYFCASSPSSPSEQFFGPGTRLTVL.

A few counts support this clone. The rearrangement uses TRBV7-8 and TRBJ2-3; TRBD2 aligns across 10 bases. CDR1 is SGHVS, CDR2 FQNEAQ, per germline. V was clipped by 5 bases and J by 3 bases; unmatched bases: 5. CDR3 length: 15 residues. The CDR3 sequence is CASSGQLAGTDTQYF. The DNA of the CDR3 is TGTGCCAGCAGCGGACAACTAGCGGGAACAGATACGCAGTATTTT.

This clone is a singleton in its sample. The V gene is TRBV12-3 or TRBV12-4, the J gene TRBJ2-3, with D uncertain. V gave up 6 bases and J gave up 3 bases, with 7 bases separating them. This CDR3 is built from 12 residues. The CDR3: CASSPFTDTQYF. The CDR3 nucleotides read TGTGCCAGCAGCCCCTTTACAGATACGCAGTATTTT.

The sample holds a few counts of this clone. The V call is TRBV9, the J call TRBJ2-7, with D perhaps TRBD2 (6 bases). The CDR3 runs to 16 residues. Trimming took 2 bases from V and 0 from J, leaving 15 bases between them. The germline gives CDR1 SGDLS, CDR2 YYNGEE. As DNA, the CDR3 is TGTGCCAGCAGCGTGGGGTGGGCGGGAAGCTCCTACGAGCAGTACTTC. This sequence encodes CASSVGWAGSSYEQYF.

The CDR3 loop reads CASSGRQGYTEAFF. The CDR3, as DNA: TGTGCCAGCAGTGGGCGACAGGGGTACACTGAAGCTTTCTTT. V is TRBV25-1 and J is TRBJ1-1; 8 bases match TRBD1. The CDR3 is made up of 14 amino acids. With V trimmed by 4 bases and J by 3 bases, 4 bases remained unmatched. The germline V gene encodes CDR1 MGHDK and CDR2 SYGVNS.

The chain links TRBV11-3 to TRBJ2-5; a weak D match, TRBD1 (6 bases). This CDR3 is built from 12 residues. CDR1 and CDR2 (germline): SGHNT, YENEEA. V was shortened by 5 bases and J by 4 bases, with 8 bases between the two germline ends. The CDR3 coding sequence is TGTGCCAGCAGCCAAGGGGGAGAGACCCAGTACTTC. Translating gives CASSQGGETQYF.

The chain uses TRBV21-1 and TRBJ1-4; the listed D gene, TRBD1, was not tested against the DNA. TRBV21-1 is shown as a pseudogene. This CDR3 has 20 residues. This CDR3 is CASSKITKDSRPPTNEKLFF. The CDR3 nucleotides read TGTGCCAGCAGCAAAATTACAAAGGACAGTCGCCCACCAACTAATGAAAAACTGTTTTTT.

This chain connects TRBV11-3 to TRBJ2-1; 10 bases align to TRBD2. CDR1 SGHNT and CDR2 YENEEA come from the germline V gene. V lost 3 bases to trimming and J lost 6 bases; unmatched junction nucleotides: 5. This CDR3 comprises 15 residues. The CDR3 DNA is TGTGCCAGCAGCTTGGAGTCTAGCGGGAGCAATGAGCAGTTCTTC. This codes for CASSLESSGSNEQFF. Complete variable domain (other parts from reference TRBV11-3 and TRBJ2-1): EAGVVQSPRYKIIEKKQPVAFWCNPISGHNTLYWYLQNLGQGPELLIRYENEEAVDDSQLPKDRFSAERLKGVDSTLKIQPAELGDSAVYLCASSLESSGSNEQFFGPGTRLTVL.

J is TRBJ1-1 and V is TRBV6-2 or TRBV6-3; TRBD1 is a possible D gene (6 bases). This CDR3 comprises 17 residues. CDR1 is MNHEY and CDR2 is SVGEGT in the germline V gene. With 0 bases removed from V and 1 base from J, the gap between germline ends came to 15 bases. The CDR3 region is CASSYSIGRTANTEAFF. CDR3 in DNA: TGTGCCAGCAGTTACTCGATAGGTAGGACAGCGAACACTGAAGCTTTCTTT.

This clone showed up just a few times. This chain links TRBV28 with TRBJ1-5, with 10 bases that match TRBD1. V lost 2 bases and J lost 5; bases outside the gene matches: 3. The length of the CDR3 is 15 residues. The germline gives CDR1 MDHEN, CDR2 SYDVKM. The CDR3 spells CASSLGDRGHQPQHF. CDR3 nucleotide sequence: TGTGCCAGCAGTTTAGGGGACAGGGGACATCAGCCCCAGCATTTT.

The V call is TRBV4-1, the J call TRBJ2-7; no reliable D call. Trimming cost V 1 base and J 0 bases, with 7 bases left between them. Germline V gives CDR1 MGHRA, CDR2 YSYEKL. This CDR3 comprises 14 residues. The CDR3 reads CASSQVASSYEQYF. In DNA form, the CDR3 reads TGCGCCAGCAGCCAAGTGGCCAGCTCCTACGAGCAGTACTTC.

V gene TRBV12-3 or TRBV12-4 combines with J gene TRBJ1-1; 7 nucleotides align to TRBD1. CDR3 length: 13 residues. The trim removed 6 bases at V and 4 bases at J, leaving 5 bases unmatched. CDR3 amino acids: CASSKTGITEAFF. CDR3 nucleotides: TGTGCCAGCAGCAAGACAGGGATCACTGAAGCTTTCTTT.

The chain has TRBV12-3 or TRBV12-4 and TRBJ1-1, with unresolved D. V was shortened by 5 bases and J by 1 base, with 8 bases between the two germline ends. The CDR3 covers 13 residues. CDR3 bases: TGTGCCAGCAGTCCTCAGGAGAACACTGAAGCTTTCTTT. Protein product: CASSPQENTEAFF.

The rearrangement uses TRBV21-1 and TRBJ1-1; the D call of TRBD1 is as the table states it, not checked on the DNA. TRBV21-1 is designated a pseudogene. There are 15 residues in the CDR3. This chain's CDR3 is CASSKNRGMNTEAFF. CDR3 nucleotides: TGTGCCAGCAGCAAAAACAGGGGAATGAACACTGAAGCTTTCTTT.

In its sample, this clone was seen a few times. The V gene is TRBV10-3, the J gene TRBJ2-7; 8 bases align to TRBD2. Germline CDR1 is ENHRY and CDR2 is SYGVKD. V lost 3 bases to trimming and J lost 4 bases; unmatched junction nucleotides: 14. CDR3 length: 17 amino acids. The CDR3 is CAISDAGRSGSLYEQYF. CDR3 nucleotides: TGTGCCATCAGTGACGCGGGGCGGAGCGGGAGTCTATACGAGCAGTACTTC.